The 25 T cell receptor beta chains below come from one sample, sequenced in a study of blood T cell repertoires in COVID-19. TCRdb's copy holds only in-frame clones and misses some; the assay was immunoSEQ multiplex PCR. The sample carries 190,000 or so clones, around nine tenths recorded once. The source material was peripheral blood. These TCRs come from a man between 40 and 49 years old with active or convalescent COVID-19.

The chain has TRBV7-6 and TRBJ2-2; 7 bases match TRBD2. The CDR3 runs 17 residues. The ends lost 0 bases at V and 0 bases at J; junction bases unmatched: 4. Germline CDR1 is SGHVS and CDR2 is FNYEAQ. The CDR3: CASSLAGGFANTGELFF. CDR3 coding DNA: TGTGCCAGCAGCTTAGCGGGGGGGTTCGCGAACACCGGGGAGCTGTTTTTT. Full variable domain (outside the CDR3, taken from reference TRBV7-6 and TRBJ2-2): GAGVSQSPRYKVTKRGQDVALRCDPISGHVSLYWYRQALGQGPEFLTYFNYEAQQDKSGLPNDRFSAERPEGSISTLTIQRTEQRDSAMYRCASSLAGGFANTGELFFGEGSRLTVL.

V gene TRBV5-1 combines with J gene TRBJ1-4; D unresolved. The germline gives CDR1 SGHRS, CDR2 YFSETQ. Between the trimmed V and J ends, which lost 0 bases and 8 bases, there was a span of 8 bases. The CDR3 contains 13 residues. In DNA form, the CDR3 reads TGCGCCAGCAGCTTGGGCAGAACCGAAAAACTGTTTTTT. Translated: CASSLGRTEKLFF.

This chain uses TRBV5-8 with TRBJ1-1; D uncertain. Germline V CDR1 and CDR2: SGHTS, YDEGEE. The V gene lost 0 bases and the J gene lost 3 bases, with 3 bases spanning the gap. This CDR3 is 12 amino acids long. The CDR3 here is CASSLVDTEAFF. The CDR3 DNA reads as TGTGCCAGCAGCTTGGTCGACACTGAAGCTTTCTTT.

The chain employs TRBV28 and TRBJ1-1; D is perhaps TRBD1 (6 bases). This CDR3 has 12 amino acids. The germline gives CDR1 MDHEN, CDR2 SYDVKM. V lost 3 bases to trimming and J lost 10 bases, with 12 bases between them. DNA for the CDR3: TGTGCCAGCAGTTTGGGGACAAGGGGAGCTTTCTTT. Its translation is CASSLGTRGAFF.

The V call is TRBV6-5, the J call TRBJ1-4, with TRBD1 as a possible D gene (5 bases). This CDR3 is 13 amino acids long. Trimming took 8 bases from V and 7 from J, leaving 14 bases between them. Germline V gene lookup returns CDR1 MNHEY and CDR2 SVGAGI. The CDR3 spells CASLGGVGEKLFF. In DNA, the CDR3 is TGTGCCAGCTTAGGAGGGGTGGGTGAAAAACTGTTTTTT.

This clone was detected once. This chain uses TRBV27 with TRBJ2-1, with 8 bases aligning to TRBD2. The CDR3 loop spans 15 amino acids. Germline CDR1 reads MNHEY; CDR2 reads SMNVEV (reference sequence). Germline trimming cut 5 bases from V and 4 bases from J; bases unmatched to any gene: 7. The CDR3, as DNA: TGTGCCAGCAGTAAAGCGGGGGCCTATTACAATGAGCAGTTCTTC. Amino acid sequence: CASSKAGAYYNEQFF.

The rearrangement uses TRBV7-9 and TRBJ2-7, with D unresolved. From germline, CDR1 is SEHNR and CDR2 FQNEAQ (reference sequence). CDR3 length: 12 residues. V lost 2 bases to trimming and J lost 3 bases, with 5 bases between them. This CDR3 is CASSLNSYEQYF. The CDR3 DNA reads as TGTGCCAGCAGCTTAAACAGCTACGAGCAGTACTTC.

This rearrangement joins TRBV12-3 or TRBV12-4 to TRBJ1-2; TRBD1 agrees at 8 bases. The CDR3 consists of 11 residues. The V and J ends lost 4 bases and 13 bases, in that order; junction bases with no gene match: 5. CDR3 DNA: TGTGCCAGCAGTTCCAGGGGGCCTGCCACCTTC. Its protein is CASSSRGPATF.

This CDR3 reads CSVPRQGGTEQFF. The CDR3 bases are TGCAGCGTTCCAAGACAGGGCGGGACTGAGCAGTTCTTC. The chain combines TRBV29-1 with TRBJ2-1; D may be TRBD1 (7 bases). V was pared by 5 bases and J by 9 bases, with 17 bases between. CDR1 and CDR2 (germline): SQVTM, ANQGSEA. This CDR3 contains 13 residues.

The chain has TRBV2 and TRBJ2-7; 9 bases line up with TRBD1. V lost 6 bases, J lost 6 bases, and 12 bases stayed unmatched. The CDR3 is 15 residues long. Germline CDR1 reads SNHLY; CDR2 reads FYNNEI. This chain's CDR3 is CASRDPGQGVGEQYF. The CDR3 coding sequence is TGTGCCAGCAGGGACCCGGGACAGGGAGTGGGCGAGCAGTACTTC.

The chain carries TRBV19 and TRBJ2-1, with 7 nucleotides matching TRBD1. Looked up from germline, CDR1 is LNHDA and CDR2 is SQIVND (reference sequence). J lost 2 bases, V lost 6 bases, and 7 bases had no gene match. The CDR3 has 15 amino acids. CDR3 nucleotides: TGTGCCAGTAGCCTATCCGGGACAGCCTACAATGAGCAGTTCTTC. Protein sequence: CASSLSGTAYNEQFF.

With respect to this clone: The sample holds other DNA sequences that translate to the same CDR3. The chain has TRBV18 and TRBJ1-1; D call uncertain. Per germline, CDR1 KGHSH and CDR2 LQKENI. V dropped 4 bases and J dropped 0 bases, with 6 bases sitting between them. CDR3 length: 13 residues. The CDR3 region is CASSLDMNTEAFF. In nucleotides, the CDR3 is TGTGCCAGCTCACTAGACATGAACACTGAAGCTTTCTTT. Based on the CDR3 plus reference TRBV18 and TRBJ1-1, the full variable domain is NAGVMQNPRHLVRRRGQEARLRCSPMKGHSHVYWYRQLPEEGLKFMVYLQKENIIDESGMPKERFSAEFPKEGPSILRIQQVVRGDSAAYFCASSLDMNTEAFFGQGTRLTVV.

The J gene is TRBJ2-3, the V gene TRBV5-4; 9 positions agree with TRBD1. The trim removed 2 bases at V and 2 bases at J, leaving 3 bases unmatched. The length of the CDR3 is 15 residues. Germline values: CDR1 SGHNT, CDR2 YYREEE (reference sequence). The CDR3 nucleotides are TGTGCCAGCAGCTTCGACAGGGGGGACACAGATACGCAGTATTTT. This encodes CASSFDRGDTDTQYF.

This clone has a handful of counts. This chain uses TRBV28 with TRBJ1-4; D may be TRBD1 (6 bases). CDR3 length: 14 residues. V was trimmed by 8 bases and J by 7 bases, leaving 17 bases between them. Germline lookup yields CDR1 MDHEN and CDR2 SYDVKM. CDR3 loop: CASRFRGGVEKLFF. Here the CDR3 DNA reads TGTGCCAGCCGGTTTAGGGGGGGTGTTGAAAAACTGTTTTTT.

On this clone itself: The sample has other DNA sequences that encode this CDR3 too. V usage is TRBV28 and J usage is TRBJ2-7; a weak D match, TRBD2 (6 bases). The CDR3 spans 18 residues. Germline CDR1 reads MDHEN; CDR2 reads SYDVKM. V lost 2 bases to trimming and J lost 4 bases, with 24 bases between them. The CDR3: CASSLLPEEGRGRYEQYF. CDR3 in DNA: TGTGCCAGCAGTTTACTACCTGAGGAGGGGCGGGGTCGGTACGAGCAGTACTTC.

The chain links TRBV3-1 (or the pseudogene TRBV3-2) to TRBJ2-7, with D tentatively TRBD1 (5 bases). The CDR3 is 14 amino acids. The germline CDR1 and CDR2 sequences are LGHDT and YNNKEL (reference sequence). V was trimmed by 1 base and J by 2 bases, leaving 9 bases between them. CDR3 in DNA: TGTGCCAGCAGCCAAGGGGGCAGGGCCTACGAGCAGTACTTC. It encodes CASSQGGRAYEQYF.

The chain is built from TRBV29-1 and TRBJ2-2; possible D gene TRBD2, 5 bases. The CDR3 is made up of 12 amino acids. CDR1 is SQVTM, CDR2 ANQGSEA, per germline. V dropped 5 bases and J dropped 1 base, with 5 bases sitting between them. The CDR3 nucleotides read TGCAGCGTTCGGGAGAACACCGGGGAGCTGTTTTTT. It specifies CSVRENTGELFF.

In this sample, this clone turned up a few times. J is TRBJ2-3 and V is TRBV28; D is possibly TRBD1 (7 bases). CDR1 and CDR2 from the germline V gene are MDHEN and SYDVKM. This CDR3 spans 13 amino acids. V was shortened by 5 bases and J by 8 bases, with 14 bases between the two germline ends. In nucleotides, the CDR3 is TGTGCCAGCAGTCTCCAGGGGGGAGGTACGCAGTATTTT. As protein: CASSLQGGGTQYF.

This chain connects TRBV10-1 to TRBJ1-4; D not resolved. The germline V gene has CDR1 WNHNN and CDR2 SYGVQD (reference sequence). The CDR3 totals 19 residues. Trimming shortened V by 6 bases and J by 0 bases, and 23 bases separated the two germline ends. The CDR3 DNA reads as TGCGCCAGCAGGAATTCGGACGGGAGGACTTCTTCAACTAATGAAAAACTGTTTTTT. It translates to CASRNSDGRTSSTNEKLFF.

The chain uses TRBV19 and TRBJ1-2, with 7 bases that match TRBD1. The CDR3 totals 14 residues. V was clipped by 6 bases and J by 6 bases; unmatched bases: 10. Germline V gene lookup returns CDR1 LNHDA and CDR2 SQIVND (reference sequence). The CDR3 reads CASRKQTGRDGYTF. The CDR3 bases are TGTGCCAGTAGGAAACAGACAGGGAGAGATGGCTACACCTTC.

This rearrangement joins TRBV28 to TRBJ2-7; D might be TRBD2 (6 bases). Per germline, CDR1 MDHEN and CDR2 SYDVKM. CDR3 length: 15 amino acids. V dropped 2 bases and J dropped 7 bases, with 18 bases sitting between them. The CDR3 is CASSLAAGRLGEQYF. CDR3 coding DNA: TGTGCCAGCAGTTTAGCGGCAGGGAGGTTGGGGGAGCAGTACTTC.

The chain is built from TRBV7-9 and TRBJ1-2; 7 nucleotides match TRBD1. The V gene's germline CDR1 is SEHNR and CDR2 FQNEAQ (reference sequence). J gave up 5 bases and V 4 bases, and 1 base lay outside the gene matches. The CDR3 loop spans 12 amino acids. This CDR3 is CASSSQGYGYTF. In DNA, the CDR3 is TGTGCCAGCAGCTCACAGGGGTATGGCTACACCTTC.

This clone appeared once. The chain's CDR3 is CSVRGSSYEQYF. The CDR3 region has the DNA TGCAGCGTCCGGGGGAGCTCCTACGAGCAGTACTTC. The chain uses TRBV29-1 and TRBJ2-7; maybe TRBD2 (6 bases). Germline lookup yields CDR1 SQVTM and CDR2 ANQGSEA. The V end was cut by 6 bases, the J end by 0 bases, with 9 bases between. The CDR3 runs to 12 residues.

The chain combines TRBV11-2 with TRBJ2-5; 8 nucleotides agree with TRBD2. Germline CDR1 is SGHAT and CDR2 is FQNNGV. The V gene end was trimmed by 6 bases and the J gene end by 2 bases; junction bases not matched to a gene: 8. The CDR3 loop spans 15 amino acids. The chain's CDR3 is CASSQGLDLQETQYF. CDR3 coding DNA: TGTGCCAGCAGTCAGGGACTAGACCTTCAAGAGACCCAGTACTTC.

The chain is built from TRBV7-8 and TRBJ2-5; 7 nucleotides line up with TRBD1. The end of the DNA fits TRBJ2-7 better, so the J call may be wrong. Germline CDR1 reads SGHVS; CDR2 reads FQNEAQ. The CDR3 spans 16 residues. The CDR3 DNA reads TGTGCCAGCAGCTTACCCGGGACAGCGAGCTCCTACGAGCAGTACTTC. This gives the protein CASSLPGTASSYEQYF.